These 28 T cell receptor beta chains originate from one sample sequenced in a study of CD8+CD57+ T cells in acquired aplastic anemia. Sequencing was done on patients that had shown CD8+CD57+ cell expansion by flow cytometry. Template material for TCR beta VDJ and CDR3 profiling consisted of genomic DNA. TCRdb re-called the reads through MiXCR, storing one row per CDR3 protein. Of under 250,000 distinct CDR3 sequences in the sample, more than 45% were seen once. The sequencing input was sorted CD4+, CD8+, or CD8+CD57+ T cells (not recorded which) from PBMCs. The receptor set was obtained from a human donor with aplastic anemia.

About this clonotype itself: One junction end disagrees with the germline gene, perhaps due to a read error. DNA for the CDR3: TGCGCCAGCAGCTTAGCGGCAGGGGTCATAGAGACCCAGTACTTC. It codes for CASSLAAGVIETQYF. This sequence joins TRBV7-4 and TRBJ2-5; D is tentatively TRBD1 or TRBD2 (6 bases each). Germline lookup yields CDR1 SGHVT and CDR2 SQSDAQ. The CDR3 is 15 residues long.

This clonotype was seen ten or more times. The gene calls are TRBV5-5 and TRBJ1-6; TRBD1 might be the D (5 bases). The CDR3 totals 15 residues. From germline, CDR1 is SGHKS and CDR2 YYEKEE (reference sequence). The V end was cut by 3 bases, the J end by 5 bases, with 12 bases between. The CDR3 DNA reads TGTGCCAGCAGCTCCAGGGCCAGGGATAATTCACCCCTCCACTTT. Residues: CASSSRARDNSPLHF.

This clonotype has only a few counts. The V and J genes are TRBV6-5 and TRBJ1-1; D is undetermined. V gave up 6 bases and J gave up 3 bases, with 14 bases separating them. Germline V CDR1 and CDR2: MNHEY, SVGAGI. This CDR3 region has 14 residues. The CDR3 nucleotides read TGTGCCAGCAGACGGACTGGAGGTGACACTGAAGCTTTCTTT. As protein: CASRRTGGDTEAFF.

The chain employs TRBV12-3 or TRBV12-4 and TRBJ1-6, with no clear D. The CDR3 contains 12 residues. V lost 5 bases and J 8 bases, leaving 7 bases between the germline ends. Here the CDR3 reads CASSTAHSPLHF. In nucleotides, the CDR3 is TGTGCCAGCAGTACCGCCCATTCACCCCTCCACTTT.

The rearrangement links TRBV7-2 to TRBJ2-5; D may match TRBD1 or TRBD2 (6 bases each). CDR1 and CDR2 from the germline V gene are SGHTA and FQGNSA. Trimming removed 5 bases from V and 5 bases from J, with 15 bases in between. This CDR3 has 14 residues. The chain's CDR3 is CASSPDGGRETQYF. CDR3 sequence (DNA): TGTGCCAGCAGCCCTGACGGGGGCCGGGAGACCCAGTACTTC.

At least ten counts were recorded for this clonotype. V gene TRBV2 combines with J gene TRBJ2-1, with 7 bases that match TRBD1. In germline, CDR1 is SNHLY, CDR2 FYNNEI. The CDR3 extends over 15 amino acids. J gave up 4 bases and V 6 bases, and 9 bases lay outside the gene matches. The CDR3 here is CASSVGQVTYNEQFF. In DNA, the CDR3 is TGTGCCAGCAGCGTTGGACAGGTGACGTACAATGAGCAGTTCTTC.

The chain couples TRBV4-3 to TRBJ2-2; D remains unclear. CDR3 length equals 15 residues. The germline V and J ends were trimmed by 0 bases and 6 bases, with 11 bases remaining between them. Germline V gene sequence: CDR1 LGHNA, CDR2 YSLEER. CDR3 loop: CASSQDNRNAGELFF. CDR3 nucleotide sequence: TGCGCCAGCAGCCAAGATAACAGAAACGCCGGGGAGCTGTTTTTT.

The chain links TRBV2 to TRBJ1-5; D may be TRBD1 (6 bases). V was cut by 3 bases and J by 4 bases, with 10 bases left in between. Looked up from germline, CDR1 is SNHLY and CDR2 is FYNNEI. CDR3 length: 14 amino acids. This chain's CDR3 is CASSEDSPNQPQHF. Written as DNA, the CDR3 is TGTGCCAGCAGTGAGGACAGCCCAAATCAGCCCCAGCATTTT.

This clonotype came up once. The chain links TRBV29-1 to TRBJ1-1; tentatively, D is TRBD1 (5 bases). The CDR3 is 14 residues long. Looked up from germline, CDR1 is SQVTM and CDR2 is ANQGSEA. Trimming pared 4 bases from V and 7 bases from J, leaving 19 bases between. The chain's CDR3 is CSVVLAGDYNEAFF. The CDR3, as DNA: TGCAGCGTTGTTCTAGCGGGGGACTACAATGAAGCTTTCTTT.

The chain recombines TRBV2 with TRBJ2-7; TRBD2 aligns across 10 bases. V was pared by 3 bases and J by 5 bases, with 4 bases of the junction left unmatched. The CDR3 sequence is 14 residues long. Germline V gene sequence: CDR1 SNHLY, CDR2 FYNNEI. In nucleotides, the CDR3 is TGTGCCAGCAGTGATGGAGGGACTAGCGACGAGCAGTACTTC. It is translated as CASSDGGTSDEQYF.

J is TRBJ1-2 and V is TRBV30, with D perhaps TRBD1 (5 bases). From germline, CDR1 is GTSNPN and CDR2 SVGIG (reference sequence). The V and J ends lost 8 bases and 2 bases respectively, with 15 bases between them. CDR3 length: 13 residues. The CDR3 DNA sequence: TGTGCCGGTACGACAGAGCAGAACTATGGCTACACCTTC. Its translation is CAGTTEQNYGYTF.

This clonotype was counted at least ten times. The chain joins TRBV25-1 to TRBJ2-1; D is unresolved. Trimming removed 3 bases at V and 4 bases at J, with 10 bases between. The CDR3 loop spans 14 amino acids. Germline V gene sequence: CDR1 MGHDK, CDR2 SYGVNS. This chain's CDR3 is CASSDFGRYNEQFF. CDR3 nucleotide sequence: TGTGCCAGCAGTGACTTCGGAAGATACAATGAGCAGTTCTTC.

The genes are TRBV7-3 and TRBJ2-7; D may be TRBD1 (6 bases). The CDR3 totals 16 residues. The V gene's germline CDR1 is SGHTA and CDR2 FQGTGA. V was pared by 6 bases and J by 2 bases, with 20 bases between. CDR3 nucleotides: TGTGCCAGCAGTCGGCCTCCACAGGGCCTTCCCTACGAGCAGTACTTC. This codes for CASSRPPQGLPYEQYF.

The CDR3 DNA reads as TGTGCCAGCAGTTCGGCGGGGGTCCTAACTCAAGAGACCCAGTACTTC. It yields the protein CASSSAGVLTQETQYF. V usage is TRBV6-5 and J usage is TRBJ2-5; TRBD2 agrees at 7 bases. V dropped 4 bases and J dropped 2; count of bases not matched to a gene: 10. Looked up from germline, CDR1 is MNHEY and CDR2 is SVGAGI. This CDR3 is 16 amino acids long.

The CDR3: CATSREPGSYTF. In DNA, the CDR3 is TGTGCCACCAGCAGAGAGCCGGGGAGCTACACCTTC. This chain uses TRBV15 with TRBJ1-2; D gene unclear. Trimming left V 0 bases short and J 9 bases short, with 8 bases between. CDR1 and CDR2 (germline): LNHNV, YYDKDF (reference sequence). This CDR3 has 12 amino acids.

This clonotype was recorded at least ten times. V gene TRBV12-3 or TRBV12-4 combines with J gene TRBJ1-1; no definite D call. This CDR3 contains 12 residues. V lost 10 bases and J 4 bases, leaving 13 bases between the germline ends. The DNA for the CDR3 is TGTGCCATTTCTGTTTCGGGCACTGAAGCTTTCTTT. Its translation: CAISVSGTEAFF.

The chain couples TRBV28 to TRBJ1-1, with D perhaps matching TRBD1 (6 bases). This CDR3 spans 14 amino acids. Trimming left V 6 bases short and J 5 bases short, with 16 bases between. Germline CDR1 reads MDHEN; CDR2 reads SYDVKM. CDR3 region: CASRYTGSRTEAFF. DNA for the CDR3: TGTGCCAGCAGGTACACAGGGTCTCGGACTGAAGCTTTCTTT.

In its sample, this clonotype was seen many times. The CDR3 coding sequence is TGTGCCAGCAGCGGGGGGGGTAGCGGGAGTGCGAACACCGGGGAGCTGTTTTTT. It encodes CASSGGGSGSANTGELFF. The rearrangement joins TRBV7-6 to TRBJ2-2; 9 bases agree with TRBD2. Germline assignment: CDR1 SGHVS and CDR2 FNYEAQ. After removal of 5 bases from V and 0 bases from J, the junction contained 10 bases not matched to a gene. The CDR3 covers 18 residues. The full variable domain, rest sourced from reference TRBV7-6 and TRBJ2-2, is GAGVSQSPRYKVTKRGQDVALRCDPISGHVSLYWYRQALGQGPEFLTYFNYEAQQDKSGLPNDRFSAERPEGSISTLTIQRTEQRDSAMYRCASSGGGSGSANTGELFFGEGSRLTVL.

There are many counts of this clonotype. This rearrangement joins TRBV7-6 to TRBJ1-5; tentative D call: TRBD1 (5 bases). In germline, CDR1 is SGHVS, CDR2 FNYEAQ. The CDR3 is made up of 15 amino acids. The V gene lost 5 bases and the J gene lost 1 base, with 12 bases spanning the gap. CDR3 DNA: TGTGCCAGCAGCGAGACAGCGGTGAGCAATCAGCCCCAGCATTTT. Protein: CASSETAVSNQPQHF.

In this sample, this clonotype turned up a few times. The chain couples TRBV19 to TRBJ1-5, with D tentatively TRBD1 (5 bases). CDR3 length: 12 residues. In germline, CDR1 is LNHDA, CDR2 SQIVND (reference sequence). Deletions cut 7 bases from V and 9 bases from J, with 13 bases between. The CDR3 loop is CASTDTSLPQHF. The CDR3 coding sequence is TGTGCCAGTACGGACACCTCATTGCCCCAGCATTTT.

As concerns this clonotype: Sequence at one end of the junction differs from germline and may be a read error. V and J are TRBV10-2 and TRBJ1-2, with D tentatively TRBD1 (6 bases). This CDR3 comprises 14 residues. Germline V gene data show CDR1 as WSHSY and CDR2 as SAAADI. CDR3 nucleotide sequence: TGCGCCAGCAGTGAGTCTACAGGGATTTATGACTACACCTTC. Protein sequence: CASSESTGIYDYTF.

The chain employs TRBV19 and TRBJ2-7; the D is unclear. Germline-derived CDR1 and CDR2 are LNHDA and SQIVND (reference sequence). The CDR3 covers 12 residues. Trimming removed 9 bases at V and 9 bases at J, with 18 bases between. CDR3: CASSFDGCGQYF. The CDR3 nucleotides read TGTGCCAGCAGCTTCGACGGTTGCGGGCAGTACTTC.

This clonotype appeared many times. The V and J genes are TRBV5-1 and TRBJ2-3; D gene uncertain. There are 12 residues in the CDR3. Germline loops: CDR1 SGHRS, CDR2 YFSETQ. Trimming took 5 bases from V and 6 from J, leaving 10 bases between them. CDR3: CASRGWWDTQYF. Written as DNA, the CDR3 is TGCGCCAGCAGGGGCTGGTGGGATACGCAGTATTTT.

This clonotype was seen a handful of times. This could be a read error, since a much larger clone is one nucleotide away. The CDR3 ends on some other residue instead of the conserved phenylalanine or tryptophan, so this is likely a read error. The chain carries TRBV6-6 and TRBJ2-7, with 10 bases that match TRBD1. Looked up from germline, CDR1 is MNHNY and CDR2 is SVGAGI (reference sequence). V was clipped by 7 bases and J by 5 bases; unmatched bases: 5. The CDR3 is 13 amino acids. CDR3 nucleotide sequence: TGTGCCAGCATCGGACAGGGGGTCAACGAGCAGTACCTC. It codes for CASIGQGVNEQYL.

This clonotype was counted only a few times. The chain combines TRBV10-2 with TRBJ1-6; tentatively, D is TRBD1 (5 bases). Germline CDR1 and CDR2: WSHSY and SAAADI. This CDR3 region has 15 residues. The V gene lost 7 bases and the J gene lost 9 bases, with 19 bases spanning the gap. CDR3 protein: CASTDNGGYASPLHF. CDR3 coding DNA: TGCGCCAGCACCGATAACGGGGGGTATGCTTCACCCCTCCACTTT.

There are many counts of this clonotype. The chain joins TRBV15 to TRBJ2-3; 9 bases align to TRBD1. The V gene end was trimmed by 0 bases and the J gene end by 0 bases; junction bases not matched to a gene: 7. The CDR3 spans 18 residues. CDR1 LNHNV and CDR2 YYDKDF come from the germline V gene (reference sequence). This CDR3 reads CATSRDGTGRPSTDTQYF. The CDR3 DNA is TGTGCCACCAGCAGAGATGGGACAGGGAGACCGAGCACAGATACGCAGTATTTT. The entire variable domain, with the rest obtained from reference TRBV15 and TRBJ2-3, is as follows: DAMVIQNPRYQVTQFGKPVTLSCSQTLNHNVMYWYQQKSSQAPKLLFHYYDKDFNNEADTPDNFQSRRPNTSFCFLDIRSPGLGDTAMYLCATSRDGTGRPSTDTQYFGPGTRLTVL.

This clonotype was detected ten times or more. J is TRBJ2-3 and V is TRBV12-3 or TRBV12-4, with D unresolved. V was shortened by 4 bases and J by 3 bases, with 8 bases between the two germline ends. This CDR3 has 13 residues. This chain's CDR3 is CASSSFLTDTQYF. The DNA of the CDR3 is TGTGCCAGCAGTTCATTTCTGACAGATACGCAGTATTTT.

This clonotype was seen a handful of times. V gene TRBV7-6 combines with J gene TRBJ2-7; 11 nucleotides line up with TRBD1. Germline trimming cut 4 bases from V and 5 bases from J; bases unmatched to any gene: 7. Germline assignment: CDR1 SGHVS and CDR2 FNYEAQ. The CDR3 length is 15 residues. This CDR3 is CASSSEVDRGHEQYF. The CDR3 DNA reads as TGTGCCAGCAGCTCCGAAGTGGACAGGGGGCACGAGCAGTACTTC.